Following are 31 T cell receptor beta chains from one sample sequenced in a study of T cells in Graves' hyperthyroidism and ophthalmopathy. Amplified TCR beta CDR3 regions derived from RNA transcripts. The HTBI primer set was used in a first-round RT-PCR of the TCR CDR3. TCRdb re-analysed the multiplex PCR reads in MiXCR, keeping a single row per CDR3 protein. The sample lists hundreds of thousands of distinct CDR3 sequences, around 15% occurring once. The sample comprised blood. These receptor sequences come from a middle-aged woman with Graves' ophthalmopathy.

The chain employs TRBV5-5 and TRBJ1-1, with 8 bases that match TRBD1. V lost 0 bases to trimming and J lost 2 bases; unmatched junction nucleotides: 6. The CDR3 is 16 residues long. Germline assignment: CDR1 SGHKS and CDR2 YYEKEE (reference sequence). The CDR3 protein is CASSLGWTGYNTEAFF. The CDR3 DNA sequence: TGTGCCAGCAGCTTGGGTTGGACAGGGTATAACACTGAAGCTTTCTTT.

The V gene is TRBV29-1, the J gene TRBJ2-7; 7 nucleotides agree with TRBD1. This CDR3 is 14 amino acids long. Germline loops: CDR1 SQVTM, CDR2 ANQGSEA. V shed 7 bases and J 0 bases; nucleotides not matched to a gene: 9. This CDR3 reads CSARQGTVSYEQYF. CDR3 coding DNA: TGCAGCGCCCGCCAGGGGACAGTCTCCTACGAGCAGTACTTC.

This clonotype was seen many times. The chain has TRBV28 and TRBJ2-7, with TRBD1 matching over 8 bases. The CDR3 contains 15 residues. The ends lost 1 base at V and 6 bases at J; junction bases unmatched: 8. From germline, CDR1 is MDHEN and CDR2 SYDVKM. The chain's CDR3 is CASSLYGRQGPEQYF. The CDR3 DNA reads TGTGCCAGCAGTTTATATGGAAGACAGGGGCCCGAGCAGTACTTC.

This clonotype was detected many times. V and J are TRBV19 and TRBJ1-5; 8 bases match TRBD1. The CDR3 totals 15 residues. V lost 6 bases to trimming and J lost 4 bases; unmatched junction nucleotides: 8. Per the germline V gene, CDR1 is LNHDA and CDR2 is SQIVND (reference sequence). For the CDR3, the DNA is TGTGCCAGTAGGGGGACAGGCCGAGGTAATCAGCCCCAGCATTTT. Translation gives CASRGTGRGNQPQHF.

The V and J genes are TRBV12-3 or TRBV12-4 and TRBJ2-5; 7 nucleotides agree with TRBD1. The CDR3 has 15 residues. The V gene end was trimmed by 1 base and the J gene end by 4 bases; junction bases not matched to a gene: 6. CDR3 region: CASSLGEGAGETQYF. For the CDR3, the DNA is TGTGCCAGCAGTTTAGGCGAGGGGGCTGGAGAGACCCAGTACTTC.

This chain uses TRBV7-2 with TRBJ1-2; D not certain. In germline, CDR1 is SGHTA, CDR2 FQGNSA. V lost 1 base, J lost 2 bases, and 11 bases lay in between. The CDR3 extends over 15 amino acids. CDR3 DNA sequence: TGTGCCAGCAGCTTAGTGCAGGTGGGAAACTATGGCTACACCTTC. Protein: CASSLVQVGNYGYTF.

This clonotype is a singleton in its sample. The chain links TRBV5-5 to TRBJ2-5; 7 bases fit TRBD2. The CDR3 loop spans 15 amino acids. CDR1 and CDR2 from the germline V gene are SGHKS and YYEKEE (reference sequence). V trimming: 0 bases; J trimming: 5 bases; junction bases outside the gene matches: 7. Here the CDR3 reads CASSLETGGWETQYF. CDR3 coding DNA: TGTGCCAGCAGCTTGGAGACGGGAGGTTGGGAGACCCAGTACTTC.

The chain carries TRBV29-1 and TRBJ2-7; a weak D match, TRBD1 (6 bases). The germline CDR1 and CDR2 sequences are SQVTM and ANQGSEA. The length of the CDR3 is 12 residues. The germline V and J ends were trimmed by 3 bases and 6 bases, with 12 bases remaining between them. The CDR3 DNA follows: TGCAGCGTTGAGATTAGGGGGAGCGAGCAGTACTTC. It specifies CSVEIRGSEQYF.

Comment on this clonotype: This clone may be a read error of a much larger clone one base away. The chain couples TRBV4-2 to TRBJ1-1; D ambiguous. The CDR3 spans 14 residues. Per the germline V gene, CDR1 is LGHNA and CDR2 is YNFKEQ. The chain's CDR3 is CTSSQVIWRTEAFF. CDR3 nucleotide sequence: TGTACCAGCAGCCAAGTAATATGGCGCACTGAAGCTTTCTTT.

At least ten counts were recorded for this clonotype. The rearrangement uses TRBV15 and TRBJ2-7; 7 bases align to TRBD1. This CDR3 comprises 14 residues. The germline V gene encodes CDR1 LNHNV and CDR2 YYDKDF (reference sequence). V lost 4 bases to trimming and J lost 2 bases; unmatched junction nucleotides: 5. The CDR3 loop is CATSTAQGAYEQYF. The CDR3 DNA reads as TGTGCCACCAGCACCGCCCAGGGGGCCTACGAGCAGTACTTC.

This clonotype was seen at least ten times. This sequence joins TRBV19 and TRBJ1-5; D call uncertain. This CDR3 contains 15 residues. V was clipped by 7 bases and J by 6 bases, with 19 bases between them. CDR1 is LNHDA and CDR2 is SQIVND in the germline V gene (reference sequence). The CDR3 reads CASTKHLFEGQPQHF. The CDR3 nucleotides are TGTGCCAGTACCAAACATCTTTTTGAAGGTCAGCCCCAGCATTTT. Drawing the rest from reference TRBV19 and TRBJ1-5, the complete variable domain is DGGITQSPKYLFRKEGQNVTLSCEQNLNHDAMYWYRQDPGQGLRLIYYSQIVNDFQKGDIAEGYSVSREKKESFPLTVTSAQKNPTAFYLCASTKHLFEGQPQHFGDGTRLSIL.

The gene calls are TRBV30 and TRBJ1-5; D is ambiguous. The CDR3 sequence is 13 residues long. The ends were cut back, 2 bases at V and 4 bases at J, with 9 bases in the middle. Germline assignment: CDR1 GTSNPN and CDR2 SVGIG (reference sequence). This chain's CDR3 is CAWSRPGNQPQHF. The CDR3 DNA sequence: TGTGCCTGGAGTCGCCCTGGTAATCAGCCCCAGCATTTT.

This clonotype was detected ten times or more. V and J are TRBV7-2 and TRBJ2-5; D possibly corresponds to TRBD1 (6 bases). Germline CDR1 and CDR2: SGHTA and FQGNSA. This CDR3 has 16 residues. V was shortened by 2 bases and J by 0 bases, with 13 bases between the two germline ends. DNA for the CDR3: TGTGCCAGCAGCTTATGGGACATCAAGTACCAAGAGACCCAGTACTTC. Translated, it gives CASSLWDIKYQETQYF. Together with reference TRBV7-2 and TRBJ2-5, the CDR3 gives the full variable domain: GAGVSQSPSNKVTEKGKDVELRCDPISGHTALYWYRQSLGQGLEFLIYFQGNSAPDKSGLPSDRFSAERTGGSVSTLTIQRTQQEDSAVYLCASSLWDIKYQETQYFGPGTRLLVL.

This clonotype was counted at least ten times. The gene calls are TRBV20-1 and TRBJ1-2; D unresolved. This CDR3 spans 14 amino acids. Between the trimmed V and J ends, which lost 0 bases and 6 bases, there was a span of 14 bases. Germline values: CDR1 DFQATT, CDR2 SNEGSKA (reference sequence). CDR3 loop: CSARDRRRYDGYTF. CDR3 in DNA: TGCAGTGCTAGAGATCGGCGCAGGTACGATGGCTACACCTTC.

This clonotype was found a few times. DNA for the CDR3: TGTGCCAGCAAAGAGGGGGCGCCCACTGAAGCTTTCTTT. It translates to CASKEGAPTEAFF. V gene TRBV6-1 combines with J gene TRBJ1-1, with TRBD1 identical over 7 bases. Germline V gene sequence: CDR1 MNHNS, CDR2 SASEGT. J lost 4 bases, V lost 7 bases, and 6 bases had no gene match. This CDR3 has 13 amino acids.

The table lists this clonotype with many counts. The V and J genes are TRBV6-5 and TRBJ1-2; D call uncertain. The CDR3 is 13 amino acids. Trimming left V 2 bases short and J 2 bases short, with 6 bases between. From germline, CDR1 is MNHEY and CDR2 SVGAGI. The CDR3 here is CASSYGRNYGYTF. For the CDR3, the DNA is TGTGCCAGCAGTTACGGCAGGAACTATGGCTACACCTTC.

The genes are TRBV7-2 and TRBJ2-7; tentatively, D is TRBD1 (6 bases). Deletions cut 4 bases from V and 7 bases from J, with 17 bases between. The CDR3 has 14 amino acids. Germline CDR1 SGHTA, CDR2 FQGNSA. The CDR3 reads CASSSKAGAGEQYF. Written as DNA, the CDR3 is TGTGCCAGCAGCTCGAAGGCAGGGGCTGGGGAGCAGTACTTC.

The CDR3: CASTDRGDDEQYF. Here the CDR3 DNA reads TGCGCCAGCACCGACAGGGGGGACGACGAGCAGTACTTC. The rearrangement uses TRBV5-1 and TRBJ2-7; 9 bases match TRBD1. The CDR3 has 13 amino acids. V shed 6 bases, J shed 5 bases, and the junction held 6 bases outside the gene matches. Germline CDR1 reads SGHRS; CDR2 reads YFSETQ.

Many counts were recorded for this clonotype. The rearrangement links TRBV29-1 to TRBJ2-7; D gene unclear. V lost 4 bases to trimming and J lost 3 bases, with 13 bases between them. CDR1 is SQVTM and CDR2 is ANQGSEA in the germline V gene. This CDR3 region has 13 residues. CDR3 in amino acids: CSVVAQSSYEQYF. The DNA for the CDR3 is TGCAGCGTTGTGGCTCAGAGTAGCTACGAGCAGTACTTC.

This clonotype was recorded many times. V is TRBV10-3 and J is TRBJ1-1; D not resolved. The CDR3 has 14 amino acids. Looked up from germline, CDR1 is ENHRY and CDR2 is SYGVKD. V lost 5 bases and J 1 base, leaving 11 bases between the germline ends. The CDR3 DNA follows: TGTGCCATCAGTTCTGACGAGAAGAACACTGAAGCTTTCTTT. It yields the protein CAISSDEKNTEAFF.

This clonotype was seen repeatedly, ten times or more. The chain has TRBV7-8 and TRBJ2-7; D possibly corresponds to TRBD1 (5 bases). CDR1 and CDR2 from the germline V gene are SGHVS and FQNEAQ. The ends were cut back, 5 bases at V and 2 bases at J, with 10 bases in the middle. The CDR3 covers 13 residues. For the CDR3, the DNA is TGTGCCAGCAGCATCCTGACAGCCTACGAGCAGTACTTC. Protein sequence: CASSILTAYEQYF.

There are many counts of this clonotype. The V gene is TRBV20-1, the J gene TRBJ2-7; 9 bases map to TRBD2. In germline, CDR1 is DFQATT, CDR2 SNEGSKA (reference sequence). V lost 0 bases and J lost 4; bases outside the gene matches: 7. The CDR3 is 15 amino acids. The CDR3 reads CSARDVGLAAYEQYF. The CDR3 DNA sequence: TGCAGTGCTAGAGATGTGGGACTAGCTGCTTACGAGCAGTACTTC.

The V call is TRBV7-2, the J call TRBJ2-7; D might be TRBD1 or TRBD2, each matching 5 bases. The CDR3 sequence is 13 residues long. The V gene's germline CDR1 is SGHTA and CDR2 FQGNSA. V was trimmed by 5 bases and J by 3 bases, leaving 11 bases between them. The CDR3 DNA reads TGTGCCAGCAGCCCTAGCCAGGGCTACGAGCAGTACTTC. Translated, it gives CASSPSQGYEQYF.

Remarks on this clonotype: The junction departs from the called germline gene at one end, perhaps through a read error. This chain connects TRBV6-2 or TRBV6-3 to TRBJ2-5; D ambiguous. CDR1 is MNHEY, CDR2 SVGEGT, per germline. The CDR3 runs to 12 residues. The CDR3 sequence is CATSGLQETQYF. Written as DNA, the CDR3 is TGTGCCACCAGTGGCCTCCAAGAGACCCAGTACTTC.

This clonotype appeared a few times. The V call is TRBV9, the J call TRBJ2-6; D remains ambiguous. Germline V gene data show CDR1 as SGDLS and CDR2 as YYNGEE. The CDR3 runs 13 residues. V was clipped by 3 bases and J by 4 bases, with 5 bases between them. This chain's CDR3 is CASSARGANVLTF. The CDR3 region has the DNA TGTGCCAGCAGCGCACGAGGGGCCAACGTCCTGACTTTC.

This clonotype came up a few times. The V call is TRBV7-9, the J call TRBJ2-3, with a weak D call TRBD2 (5 bases). The CDR3 covers 13 residues. V dropped 9 bases and J dropped 4 bases, with 14 bases sitting between them. Germline V gene lookup returns CDR1 SEHNR and CDR2 FQNEAQ (reference sequence). The CDR3 is CASTRVFSDTQYF. The CDR3 DNA follows: TGTGCCAGTACTAGGGTATTCTCAGATACGCAGTATTTT.

This clonotype was seen repeatedly, ten times or more. The V gene is TRBV28, the J gene TRBJ1-2; 7 bases align to TRBD1. V lost 6 bases, J lost 2 bases, and 3 bases stayed unmatched. Germline V lookup: CDR1 MDHEN, CDR2 SYDVKM. The length of the CDR3 is 13 residues. CDR3 sequence reads: CASSLGQNYGYTF. In DNA form, the CDR3 reads TGTGCCAGCAGCCTGGGACAGAACTATGGCTACACCTTC.

CDR3 sequence (DNA): TGTGCCACCAGCAGGACTATATCGGGCACCGGGGAGCTGTTTTTT. Translating it yields CATSRTISGTGELFF. The rearrangement links TRBV15 to TRBJ2-2, with D tentatively TRBD2 (5 bases). The CDR3 loop spans 15 amino acids. CDR1 LNHNV and CDR2 YYDKDF come from the germline V gene (reference sequence). The V and J ends lost 3 bases and 4 bases respectively, with 12 bases between them.

This clonotype has ten or more counts. The CDR3 spells CASSGHTRETQYF. The CDR3 DNA sequence: TGTGCCAGCAGCGGACATACACGGGAGACCCAGTACTTC. This sequence joins TRBV28 and TRBJ2-5; a weak D match, TRBD1 (5 bases). CDR3 length equals 13 residues. From germline, CDR1 is MDHEN and CDR2 SYDVKM. Trimming left V 6 bases short and J 5 bases short, with 13 bases between.

This clonotype was seen many times. This sequence joins TRBV20-1 and TRBJ2-7; 7 nucleotides agree with TRBD2. The V gene end was trimmed by 0 bases and the J gene end by 6 bases; junction bases not matched to a gene: 20. Germline CDR1 is DFQATT and CDR2 is SNEGSKA (reference sequence). The CDR3 length is 18 residues. The CDR3 bases are TGCAGTGCTAGAGATAGGAGGGCGGTGGGGGGAGGGCCGTCCGAGCAGTACTTC. This encodes CSARDRRAVGGGPSEQYF.

As for this clonotype: A read error may account for a junction end that differs from germline. The chain recombines TRBV13 with TRBJ2-5; the match to TRBD2 covers 11 bases. The length of the CDR3 is 16 residues. Germline V gene lookup returns CDR1 PRHDT and CDR2 FYEKMQ (reference sequence). The CDR3 DNA sequence: TGCGCCAGCAGCGAACGACTAGCGGGGCACCAAGAGACCCAGTACTTC. Its translation: CASSERLAGHQETQYF.